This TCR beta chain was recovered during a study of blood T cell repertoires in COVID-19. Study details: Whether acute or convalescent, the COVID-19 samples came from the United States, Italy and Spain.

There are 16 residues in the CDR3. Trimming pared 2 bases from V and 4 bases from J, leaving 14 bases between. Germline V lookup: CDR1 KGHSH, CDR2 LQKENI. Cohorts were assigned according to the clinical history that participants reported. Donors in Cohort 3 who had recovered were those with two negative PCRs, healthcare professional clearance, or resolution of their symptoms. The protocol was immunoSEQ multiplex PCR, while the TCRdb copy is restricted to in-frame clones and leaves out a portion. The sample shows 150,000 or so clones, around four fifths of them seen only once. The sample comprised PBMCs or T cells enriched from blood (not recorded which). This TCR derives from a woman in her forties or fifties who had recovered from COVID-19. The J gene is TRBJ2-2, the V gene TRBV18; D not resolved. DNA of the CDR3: TGTGCCAGCTCACCAAGGTTGGCGGTTGGCACCGGGGAGCTGTTTTTT. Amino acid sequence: CASSPRLAVGTGELFF.